In this sample, the clone carrying this T cell receptor (beta chain) turned up many times. Its antigen is not known. The library came from three nested PCR rounds adapted from ARM-PCR protocols. TCRdb recomputed calls from the multiplex PCR reads with MiXCR, one row per CDR3 protein. The table shows around 210,000 distinct CDR3 sequences, with 71% occurring only once. No cell sorting was done before RNA was extracted from the tissue. This record belongs to a study of tumor and adjacent non-tumor tissue in lung cancer. Study at large: Patients comprised about a dozen adenocarcinoma, 2 squamous cell carcinoma and 1 small cell lung cancer. Each sample yielded approximately 4.2 million productive TCRbeta reads on average.

V gave up 2 bases and J gave up 2 bases, with 5 bases separating them. Germline V CDR1 and CDR2: KGHDR, SFDVKD. CDR3 size: 13 residues. Study-wide findings and caveats: Top 100 clones took a larger repertoire share in normal lung. Significantly higher TCR diversity was found in tumor than normal lung.

This clonotype originated in a man between 60 and 75 years old with non-small cell lung cancer. This chain joins TRBV24-1 and TRBJ1-2; no clear D gene. The specimen sequenced was lung tumor tissue. This CDR3 reads CATSDSENYGYTF. CDR3 in DNA: TGTGCCACCAGTGATTCTGAGAACTATGGCTACACCTTC.